The table lists the clone carrying this T cell receptor beta chain with many counts. The antigen is not known. This record belongs to a study of T cells after posttransplantation cyclophosphamide. Here immunoSEQ multiplex PCR was the method, and the copy in TCRdb shows in-frame clones only, minus some. The repertoire consists of tens of thousands of clones, none detected only once. Overall study findings and caveats: Blood and skin or GI T cell repertoires showed limited TRB overlap.

Germline CDR1 is SGHVS and CDR2 is FQNEAQ. The trim removed 5 bases at V and 0 bases at J, leaving 10 bases unmatched. This CDR3 has 19 amino acids. The rearrangement uses TRBV7-8 and TRBJ1-6; 10 bases map to TRBD1. The source of this sequence is a man between 50 and 59 years old in good health, CMV-negative, and a related stem cell transplant donor. The specimen sequenced was PBMCs. The CDR3: CASSTRGTGVTSYNSPLHF. The CDR3 bases are TGTGCCAGCAGCACTAGAGGGACAGGGGTTACCTCCTATAATTCACCCCTCCACTTT. The whole variable domain, remainder taken from reference TRBV7-8 and TRBJ1-6, is GAGVSQSPRYKVAKRGQDVALRCDPISGHVSLFWYQQALGQGPEFLTYFQNEAQLDKSGLPSDRFFAERPEGSVSTLKIQRTQQEDSAVYLCASSTRGTGVTSYNSPLHFGNGTRLTVT.